The 19 T cell receptor beta chains below all came from one sample that was sequenced in a study of blood T cell repertoires in COVID-19. Sequencing was performed with immunoSEQ multiplex PCR; in TCRdb, only in-frame clones are kept and a portion is missing. The table lists approximately 290,000 clones, 80% to 90% of them singletons. The sequencing sample was made of peripheral blood. These receptors were taken from a man aged 25-40 years with acute or convalescent COVID-19.

The chain employs TRBV6-5 and TRBJ1-5, with a weak D call TRBD1 (6 bases). Germline V gives CDR1 MNHEY, CDR2 SVGAGI. V lost 8 bases, J lost 5 bases, and 16 bases lay in between. This CDR3 spans 14 amino acids. The CDR3 coding sequence is TGTGCCAGCGCCCAGGGGTTGTGGGATCAGCCCCAGCATTTT. Encoded protein: CASAQGLWDQPQHF.

This clone occurred a few times. The V and J genes are TRBV3-1 (or the pseudogene TRBV3-2) and TRBJ1-1; 9 bases fit TRBD1. Germline V gene data show CDR1 as LGHDT and CDR2 as YNNKEL (reference sequence). The ends lost 0 bases at V and 4 bases at J; junction bases unmatched: 9. The CDR3 has 17 residues. The DNA for the CDR3 is TGTGCCAGCAGCCAAGATGGACAGGGGCGGGTTGGCACTGAAGCTTTCTTT. This gives the protein CASSQDGQGRVGTEAFF.

The V call is TRBV30, the J call TRBJ2-6; no definite D call. The CDR3 contains 13 residues. V was pared by 1 base and J by 4 bases, with 5 bases between. The germline gives CDR1 GTSNPN, CDR2 SVGIG (reference sequence). CDR3 sequence: CAWSAGGANVLTF. The CDR3 region has the DNA TGTGCCTGGAGTGCCGGGGGGGCCAACGTCCTGACTTTC.

This chain joins TRBV4-1 and TRBJ1-5; D is unclear. The germline V gene encodes CDR1 MGHRA and CDR2 YSYEKL. The CDR3 sequence is 15 residues long. Trimming pared 4 bases from V and 1 base from J, leaving 11 bases between. The CDR3 bases are TGCGCCAGCAGCCTAGGCGGCGGGAGCAATCAGCCCCAGCATTTT. Translation: CASSLGGGSNQPQHF.

V gene TRBV5-1 combines with J gene TRBJ2-7; no reliable D call. CDR3 length: 14 amino acids. Between the trimmed V and J ends, which lost 0 bases and 2 bases, there was a span of 9 bases. Germline loops: CDR1 SGHRS, CDR2 YFSETQ. The CDR3 DNA sequence: TGCGCCAGCAGCTTGGTAGAGTCTACCTACGAGCAGTACTTC. Amino acids: CASSLVESTYEQYF.

This chain links TRBV3-1 (or the pseudogene TRBV3-2) with TRBJ1-2, with 7 bases fitting TRBD1. The CDR3 totals 15 residues. Trimming at V came to 4 bases and at J to 0 bases, leaving 5 bases not matched to a gene. Germline V gene lookup returns CDR1 LGHDT and CDR2 YNNKEL (reference sequence). In nucleotides, the CDR3 is TGTGCCAGCAGCCTACAGGGGTCCTCTAACTATGGCTACACCTTC. Translating it yields CASSLQGSSNYGYTF.

The V gene is TRBV18, the J gene TRBJ2-1; 12 bases align to TRBD2. Unmatched junction bases numbered 8, after V lost 2 bases and J lost 9 bases. The CDR3 extends over 16 amino acids. Germline V lookup: CDR1 KGHSH, CDR2 LQKENI. CDR3 DNA sequence: TGTGCCAGCTCACCAAGACTAGCGGGAGATTTGGGTGAGCAGTTCTTC. This sequence encodes CASSPRLAGDLGEQFF.

The chain carries TRBV7-9 and TRBJ2-5, with a weak D call TRBD1 (6 bases). The CDR3 sequence is 15 residues long. V gave up 4 bases and J gave up 5 bases, with 17 bases separating them. Germline CDR1 reads SEHNR; CDR2 reads FQNEAQ (reference sequence). CDR3 residues: CASSSTTGLGETQYF. The CDR3 bases are TGTGCCAGCAGCTCCACGACAGGACTGGGGGAGACCCAGTACTTC.

The chain is built from TRBV11-2 and TRBJ1-1; 9 nucleotides agree with TRBD1. The CDR3 consists of 18 residues. Trimming took 0 bases from V and 4 from J; bases not matched to a gene: 12. Looked up from germline, CDR1 is SGHAT and CDR2 is FQNNGV. In DNA, the CDR3 is TGTGCCAGCAGCTTAGATGGGGTCGGGACAGGGTTTGGCACTGAAGCTTTCTTT. This gives the protein CASSLDGVGTGFGTEAFF.

CDR3 DNA: TGCAGCACACCATCCCCTTTTCTGAACACTGAAGCTTTCTTT. It translates to CSTPSPFLNTEAFF. The rearrangement joins TRBV29-1 to TRBJ1-1; no definite D call. The CDR3 is made up of 14 amino acids. V was clipped by 8 bases and J by 0 bases, with 16 bases between them. CDR1 is SQVTM, CDR2 ANQGSEA, per germline.

The V call is TRBV7-9, the J call TRBJ1-6, with TRBD1 as a possible D gene (5 bases). The germline CDR1 and CDR2 sequences are SEHNR and FQNEAQ (reference sequence). The CDR3 is 13 residues long. The V and J ends lost 1 base and 9 bases respectively, with 7 bases between them. The CDR3 DNA follows: TGTGCCAGCAGCTTAGGAAGGGGTTCACCCCTCCACTTT. It codes for CASSLGRGSPLHF.

The CDR3 nucleotides are TGTGCCAGCAGTTACCAGGATTACGAGCAGTACTTC. Translating it yields CASSYQDYEQYF. The V gene is TRBV6-6, the J gene TRBJ2-7; D remains unclear. V shed 2 bases and J shed 4 bases, with 6 bases lying between them. CDR1 and CDR2 from the germline V gene are MNHNY and SVGAGI (reference sequence). This CDR3 is 12 amino acids long.

In this sample, this clone turned up once. V gene TRBV27 combines with J gene TRBJ1-5; TRBD1 might be the D (6 bases). Germline V gene data show CDR1 as MNHEY and CDR2 as SMNVEV (reference sequence). The CDR3 runs 15 residues. V lost 6 bases to trimming and J lost 3 bases, with 15 bases between them. The CDR3 DNA follows: TGTGCCAGCAGCACAACAGGGTTGGACAATCAGCCCCAGCATTTT. Protein product: CASSTTGLDNQPQHF.

The chain combines TRBV9 with TRBJ1-1; no firm D call. The V end lost 1 base, the J end lost 3 bases, and 16 bases lay between the germline ends. The germline V gene has CDR1 SGDLS and CDR2 YYNGEE. The CDR3 is 16 amino acids. CDR3 sequence reads: CASSVSGGREYTEAFF. As DNA, the CDR3 is TGTGCCAGCAGCGTATCTGGTGGGCGAGAGTACACTGAAGCTTTCTTT.

The chain recombines TRBV3-1 (or the pseudogene TRBV3-2) with TRBJ2-7, with D unresolved. The CDR3 has 15 amino acids. The V end lost 0 bases, the J end lost 0 bases, and 9 bases lay between the germline ends. Germline V gene data show CDR1 as LGHDT and CDR2 as YNNKEL (reference sequence). CDR3: CASSQEISGSYEQYF. The CDR3 DNA sequence: TGTGCCAGCAGCCAAGAAATTTCGGGCTCCTACGAGCAGTACTTC.

This clone was counted only a few times. The gene calls are TRBV19 and TRBJ1-2, with 7 bases matching TRBD1. The J segment lost 8 bases and the V segment lost 5 bases, leaving 8 bases of the junction unmatched. The length of the CDR3 is 13 residues. Germline V gives CDR1 LNHDA, CDR2 SQIVND (reference sequence). The CDR3 is CASSPQGPRGYTF. CDR3 DNA sequence: TGTGCCAGTAGTCCACAGGGGCCCCGCGGCTACACCTTC.

This chain links TRBV18 with TRBJ1-1; TRBD1 agrees at 7 bases. Germline lookup yields CDR1 KGHSH and CDR2 LQKENI. The CDR3 contains 13 residues. Germline trimming cut 8 bases from V and 10 bases from J; bases unmatched to any gene: 13. The CDR3 here is CASRAQGGGSAFF. The DNA for the CDR3 is TGTGCCAGCCGGGCCCAAGGGGGCGGGTCAGCTTTCTTT.

The chain has TRBV30 and TRBJ1-1; a weak D match, TRBD1 (6 bases). V lost 3 bases and J 2 bases, leaving 10 bases between the germline ends. Germline assignment: CDR1 GTSNPN and CDR2 SVGIG (reference sequence). CDR3 length: 13 residues. The CDR3 loop reads CAWRDRLNTEAFF. Here the CDR3 DNA reads TGTGCCTGGAGAGACAGGTTAAACACTGAAGCTTTCTTT.

This sequence joins TRBV5-6 and TRBJ1-2; D is possibly TRBD1 (6 bases). V lost 4 bases, J lost 8 bases, and 15 bases lay in between. The CDR3 totals 13 residues. Germline V gives CDR1 SGHDT, CDR2 YYEEEE. CDR3 nucleotides: TGTGCCAGCAGCGTCGGACAGCTTGGGGGCTACACCTTC. This gives the protein CASSVGQLGGYTF. Together with reference TRBV5-6 and TRBJ1-2, the CDR3 gives the full variable domain: DAGVTQSPTHLIKTRGQQVTLRCSPKSGHDTVSWYQQALGQGPQFIFQYYEEEERQRGNFPDRFSGHQFPNYSSELNVNALLLGDSALYLCASSVGQLGGYTFGSGTRLTVV.